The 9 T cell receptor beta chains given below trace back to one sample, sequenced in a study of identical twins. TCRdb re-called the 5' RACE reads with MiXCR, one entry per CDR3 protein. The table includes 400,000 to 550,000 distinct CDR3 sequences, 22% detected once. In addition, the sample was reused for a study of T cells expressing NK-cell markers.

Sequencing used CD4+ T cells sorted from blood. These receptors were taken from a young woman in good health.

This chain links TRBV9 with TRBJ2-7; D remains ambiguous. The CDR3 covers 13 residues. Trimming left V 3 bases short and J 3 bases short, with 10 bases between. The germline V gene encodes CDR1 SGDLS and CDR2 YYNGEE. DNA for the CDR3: TGTGCCAGCAGCGAAGGACCGAACTACGAGCAGTACTTC. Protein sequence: CASSEGPNYEQYF.

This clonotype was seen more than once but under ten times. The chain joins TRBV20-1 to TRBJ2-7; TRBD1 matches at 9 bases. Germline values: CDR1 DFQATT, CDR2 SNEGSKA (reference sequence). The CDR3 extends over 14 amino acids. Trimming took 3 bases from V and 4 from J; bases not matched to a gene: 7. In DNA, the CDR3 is TGCAGTGCTAGCCCGGGACAGGGAAGGTACGAGCAGTACTTC. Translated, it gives CSASPGQGRYEQYF.

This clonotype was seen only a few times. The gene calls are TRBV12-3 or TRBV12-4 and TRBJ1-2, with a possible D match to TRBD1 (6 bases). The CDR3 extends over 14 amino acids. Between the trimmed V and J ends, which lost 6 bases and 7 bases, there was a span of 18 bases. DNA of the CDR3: TGTGCCAGCAGCGTATCAGGGGTCTTAACTGGCTACACCTTC. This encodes CASSVSGVLTGYTF.

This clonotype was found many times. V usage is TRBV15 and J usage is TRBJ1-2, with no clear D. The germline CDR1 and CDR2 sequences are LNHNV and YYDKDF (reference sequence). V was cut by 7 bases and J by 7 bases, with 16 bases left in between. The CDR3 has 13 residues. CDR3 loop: CATNEWGSSGYTF. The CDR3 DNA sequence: TGTGCCACCAACGAATGGGGTTCCTCTGGCTACACCTTC.

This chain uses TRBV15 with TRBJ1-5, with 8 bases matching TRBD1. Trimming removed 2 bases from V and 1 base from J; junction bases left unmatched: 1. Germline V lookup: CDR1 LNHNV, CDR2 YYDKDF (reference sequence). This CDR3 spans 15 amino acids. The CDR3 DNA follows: TGTGCCACCAGCAGATACAGGGGGAGCAATCAGCCCCAGCATTTT. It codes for CATSRYRGSNQPQHF.

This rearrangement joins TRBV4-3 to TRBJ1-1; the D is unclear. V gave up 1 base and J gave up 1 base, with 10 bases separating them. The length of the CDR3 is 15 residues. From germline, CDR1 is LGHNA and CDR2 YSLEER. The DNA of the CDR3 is TGCGCCAGCAGCCAAGGCTGGGTCAGGAACACTGAAGCTTTCTTT. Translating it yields CASSQGWVRNTEAFF.

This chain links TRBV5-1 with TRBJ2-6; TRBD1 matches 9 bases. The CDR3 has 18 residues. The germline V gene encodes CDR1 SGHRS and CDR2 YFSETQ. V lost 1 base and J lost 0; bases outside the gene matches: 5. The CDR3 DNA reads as TGCGCCAGCAGCTTGAAGGGACAGGGACCCTCTGGGGCCAACGTCCTGACTTTC. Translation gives CASSLKGQGPSGANVLTF.

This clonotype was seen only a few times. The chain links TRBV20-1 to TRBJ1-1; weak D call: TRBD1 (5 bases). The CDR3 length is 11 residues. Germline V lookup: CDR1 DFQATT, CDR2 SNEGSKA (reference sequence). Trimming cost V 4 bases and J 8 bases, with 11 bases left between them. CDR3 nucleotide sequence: TGCAGTGCTAAACATGACAGAGAAGCTTTCTTT. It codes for CSAKHDREAFF.

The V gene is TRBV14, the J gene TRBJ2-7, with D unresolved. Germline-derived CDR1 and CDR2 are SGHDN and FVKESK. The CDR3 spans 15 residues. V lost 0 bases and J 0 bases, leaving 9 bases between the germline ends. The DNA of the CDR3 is TGTGCCAGCAGCCAAGAGTCCCATGGCTCCTACGAGCAGTACTTC. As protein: CASSQESHGSYEQYF.